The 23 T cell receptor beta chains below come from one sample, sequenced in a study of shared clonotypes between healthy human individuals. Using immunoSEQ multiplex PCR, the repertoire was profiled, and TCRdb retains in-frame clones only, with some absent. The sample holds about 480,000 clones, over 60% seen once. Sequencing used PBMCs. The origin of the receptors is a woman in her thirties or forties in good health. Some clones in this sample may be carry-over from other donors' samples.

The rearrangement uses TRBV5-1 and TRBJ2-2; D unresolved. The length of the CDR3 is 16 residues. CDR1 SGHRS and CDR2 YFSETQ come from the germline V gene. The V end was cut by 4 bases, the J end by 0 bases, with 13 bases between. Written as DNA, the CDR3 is TGCGCCAGCAGCCCAACACCGGGCCCGAACACCGGGGAGCTGTTTTTT. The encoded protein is CASSPTPGPNTGELFF.

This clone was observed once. The CDR3 loop reads CASSQDWGIVTEAFF. The CDR3 DNA is TGTGCCAGCAGCCAAGATTGGGGGATAGTCACTGAAGCTTTCTTT. This sequence joins TRBV14 and TRBJ1-1, with D possibly matching TRBD1 (5 bases). This CDR3 spans 15 amino acids. The V gene lost 0 bases and the J gene lost 4 bases, with 12 bases spanning the gap. The germline V gene encodes CDR1 SGHDN and CDR2 FVKESK.

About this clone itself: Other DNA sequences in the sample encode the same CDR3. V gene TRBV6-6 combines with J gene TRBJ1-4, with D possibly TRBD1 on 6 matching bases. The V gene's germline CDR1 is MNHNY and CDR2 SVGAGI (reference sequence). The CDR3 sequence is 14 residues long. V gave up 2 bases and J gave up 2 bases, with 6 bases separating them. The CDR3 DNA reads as TGTGCCAGCAGTTACAGGGGGACTAATGAAAAACTGTTTTTT. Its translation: CASSYRGTNEKLFF.

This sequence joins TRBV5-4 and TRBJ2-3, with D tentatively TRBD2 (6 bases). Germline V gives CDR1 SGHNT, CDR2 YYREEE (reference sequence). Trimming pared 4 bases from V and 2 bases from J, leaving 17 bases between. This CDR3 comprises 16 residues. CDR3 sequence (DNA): TGTGCCAGCAGCCTAGCGAGGGACCGAGCCACAGATACGCAGTATTTT. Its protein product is CASSLARDRATDTQYF.

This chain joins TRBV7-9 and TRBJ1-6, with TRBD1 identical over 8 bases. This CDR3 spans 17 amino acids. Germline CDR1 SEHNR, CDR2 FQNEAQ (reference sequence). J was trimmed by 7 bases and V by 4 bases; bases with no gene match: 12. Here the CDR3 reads CASSSRDRGSDNSPLHF. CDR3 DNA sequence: TGTGCCAGCAGCTCCCGAGACAGGGGTTCGGACAATTCACCCCTCCACTTT.

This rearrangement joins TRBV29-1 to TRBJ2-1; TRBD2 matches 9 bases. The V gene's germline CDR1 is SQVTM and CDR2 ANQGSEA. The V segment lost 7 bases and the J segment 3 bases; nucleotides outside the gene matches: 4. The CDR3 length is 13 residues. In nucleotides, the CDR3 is TGCAGCGCTGGGACTAGCAGCTACAATGAGCAGTTCTTC. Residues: CSAGTSSYNEQFF.

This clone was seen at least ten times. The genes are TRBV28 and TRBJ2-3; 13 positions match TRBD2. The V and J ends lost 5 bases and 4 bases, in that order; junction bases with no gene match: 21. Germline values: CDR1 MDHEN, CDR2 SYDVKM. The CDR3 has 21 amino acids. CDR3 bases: TGTGCCAGCAGTCCTCGTAGGGGTATTCGAGGACTAGCGGGAGTCGCAGATACGCAGTATTTT. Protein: CASSPRRGIRGLAGVADTQYF.

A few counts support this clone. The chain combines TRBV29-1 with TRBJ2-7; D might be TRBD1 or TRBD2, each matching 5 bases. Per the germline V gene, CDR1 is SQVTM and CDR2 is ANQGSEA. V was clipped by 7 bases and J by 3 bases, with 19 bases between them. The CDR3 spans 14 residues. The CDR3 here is CSASTWGTNYEQYF. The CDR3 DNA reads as TGCAGCGCCTCAACCTGGGGGACGAACTACGAGCAGTACTTC.

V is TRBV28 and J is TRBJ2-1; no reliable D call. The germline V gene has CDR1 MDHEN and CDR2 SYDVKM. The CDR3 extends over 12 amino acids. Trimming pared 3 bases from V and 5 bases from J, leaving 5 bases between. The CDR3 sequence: CASSFLHNEQFF. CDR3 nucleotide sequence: TGTGCCAGCAGTTTCCTACACAATGAGCAGTTCTTC.

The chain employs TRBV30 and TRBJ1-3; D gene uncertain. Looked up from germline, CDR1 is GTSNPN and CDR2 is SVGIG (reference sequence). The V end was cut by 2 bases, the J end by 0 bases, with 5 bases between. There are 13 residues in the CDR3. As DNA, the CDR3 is TGTGCCTGGAGTCAGACCTCTGGAAACACCATATATTTT. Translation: CAWSQTSGNTIYF.

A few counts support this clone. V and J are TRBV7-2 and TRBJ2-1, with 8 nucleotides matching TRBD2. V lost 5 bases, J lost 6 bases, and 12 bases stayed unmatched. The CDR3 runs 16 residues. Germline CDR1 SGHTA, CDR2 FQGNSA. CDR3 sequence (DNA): TGTGCCAGCAGCATTGGGGCGGGAGGTTGGGGCAATGAGCAGTTCTTC. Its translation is CASSIGAGGWGNEQFF.

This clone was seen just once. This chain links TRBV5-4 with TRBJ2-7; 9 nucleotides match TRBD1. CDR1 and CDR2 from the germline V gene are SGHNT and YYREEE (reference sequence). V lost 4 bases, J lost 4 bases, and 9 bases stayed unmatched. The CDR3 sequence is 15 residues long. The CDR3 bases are TGTGCCAGCAGCAAAAGGACAGGGGAGCTTTACGAGCAGTACTTC. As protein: CASSKRTGELYEQYF.

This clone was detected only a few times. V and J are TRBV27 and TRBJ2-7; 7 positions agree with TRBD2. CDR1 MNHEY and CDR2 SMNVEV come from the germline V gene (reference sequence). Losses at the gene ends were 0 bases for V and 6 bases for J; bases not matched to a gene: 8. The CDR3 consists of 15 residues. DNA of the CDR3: TGTGCCAGCAGTTTATCGAAAGGGTCGGGGGGCGAGCAGTACTTC. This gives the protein CASSLSKGSGGEQYF.

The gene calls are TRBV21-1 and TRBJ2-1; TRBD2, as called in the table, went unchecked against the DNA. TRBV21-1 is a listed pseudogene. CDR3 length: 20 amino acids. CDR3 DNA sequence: TGTGCCAGCAGCAAAGGGGAACATGGGGTAGCGGGCCCCATCTACAATGAGCAGTTCTTC. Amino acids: CASSKGEHGVAGPIYNEQFF.

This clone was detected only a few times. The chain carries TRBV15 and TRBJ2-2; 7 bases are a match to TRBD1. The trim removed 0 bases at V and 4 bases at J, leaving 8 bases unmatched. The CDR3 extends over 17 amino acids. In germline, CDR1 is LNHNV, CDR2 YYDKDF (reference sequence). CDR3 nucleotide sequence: TGTGCCACCAGCAGAGACAAAAGGGCAGGGGGCACCGGGGAGCTGTTTTTT. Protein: CATSRDKRAGGTGELFF.

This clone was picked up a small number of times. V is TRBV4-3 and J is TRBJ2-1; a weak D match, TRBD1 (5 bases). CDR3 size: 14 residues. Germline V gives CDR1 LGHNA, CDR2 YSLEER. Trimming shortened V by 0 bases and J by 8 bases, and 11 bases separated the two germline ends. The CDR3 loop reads CASSQDGARDEQFF. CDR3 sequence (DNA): TGCGCCAGCAGCCAAGATGGGGCCCGGGATGAGCAGTTCTTC.

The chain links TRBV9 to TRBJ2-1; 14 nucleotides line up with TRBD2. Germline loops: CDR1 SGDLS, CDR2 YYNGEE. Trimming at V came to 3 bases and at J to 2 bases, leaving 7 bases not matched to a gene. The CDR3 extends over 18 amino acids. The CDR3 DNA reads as TGTGCCAGCAGCGACGGACTAGCGGGAGGCCTAACCTACAATGAGCAGTTCTTC. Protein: CASSDGLAGGLTYNEQFF.

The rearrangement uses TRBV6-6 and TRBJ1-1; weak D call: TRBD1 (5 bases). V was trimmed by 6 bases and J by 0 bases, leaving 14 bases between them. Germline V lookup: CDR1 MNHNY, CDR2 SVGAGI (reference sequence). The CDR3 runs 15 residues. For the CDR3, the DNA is TGTGCCAGCAGGGGCCCCGGGGCAATGAACACTGAAGCTTTCTTT. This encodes CASRGPGAMNTEAFF.

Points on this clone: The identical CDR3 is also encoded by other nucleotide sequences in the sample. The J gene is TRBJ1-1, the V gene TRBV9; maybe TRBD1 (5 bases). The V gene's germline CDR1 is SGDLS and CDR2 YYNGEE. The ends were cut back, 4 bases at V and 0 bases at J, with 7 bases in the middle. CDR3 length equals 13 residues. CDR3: CASSRGMNTEAFF. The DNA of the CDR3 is TGTGCCAGCAGCAGGGGTATGAACACTGAAGCTTTCTTT.

Written as DNA, the CDR3 is TGTGCCAGCAGCGCTCTATCGGGGACAGGTCCTCGGGGGCAGTACTTC. Translation: CASSALSGTGPRGQYF. The V call is TRBV7-6, the J call TRBJ2-7; 8 nucleotides agree with TRBD1. Germline V gene data show CDR1 as SGHVS and CDR2 as FNYEAQ. The CDR3 has 16 residues. Trimming took 5 bases from V and 9 from J; bases not matched to a gene: 18.

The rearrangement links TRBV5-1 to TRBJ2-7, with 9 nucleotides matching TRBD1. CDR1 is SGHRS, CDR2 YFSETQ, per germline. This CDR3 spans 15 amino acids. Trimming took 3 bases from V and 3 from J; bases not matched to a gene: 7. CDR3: CASSSTGGISYEQYF. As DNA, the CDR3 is TGCGCCAGCAGCTCTACAGGGGGCATAAGCTACGAGCAGTACTTC.

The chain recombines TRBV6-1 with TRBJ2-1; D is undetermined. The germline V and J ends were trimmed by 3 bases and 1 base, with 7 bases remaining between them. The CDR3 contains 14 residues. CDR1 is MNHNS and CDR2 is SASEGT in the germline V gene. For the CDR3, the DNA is TGTGCCAGCAGTGATGGAAGGTCCTACAATGAGCAGTTCTTC. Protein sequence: CASSDGRSYNEQFF.

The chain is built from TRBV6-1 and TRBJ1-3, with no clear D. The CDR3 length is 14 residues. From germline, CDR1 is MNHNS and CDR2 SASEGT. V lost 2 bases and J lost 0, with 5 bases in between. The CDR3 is CASSENLSGNTIYF. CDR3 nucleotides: TGTGCCAGCAGTGAAAACCTCTCTGGAAACACCATATATTTT.